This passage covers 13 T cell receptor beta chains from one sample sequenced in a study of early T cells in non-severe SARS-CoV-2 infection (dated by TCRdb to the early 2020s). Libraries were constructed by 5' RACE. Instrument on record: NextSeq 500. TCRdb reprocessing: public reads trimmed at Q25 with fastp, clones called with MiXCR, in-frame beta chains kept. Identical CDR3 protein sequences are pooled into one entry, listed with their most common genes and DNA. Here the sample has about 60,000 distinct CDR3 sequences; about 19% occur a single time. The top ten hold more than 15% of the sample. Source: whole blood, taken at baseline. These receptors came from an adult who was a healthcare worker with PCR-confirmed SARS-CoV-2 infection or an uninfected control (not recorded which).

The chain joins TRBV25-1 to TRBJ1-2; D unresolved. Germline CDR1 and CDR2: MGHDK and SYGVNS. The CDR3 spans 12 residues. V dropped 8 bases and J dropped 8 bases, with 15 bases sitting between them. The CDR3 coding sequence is TGTGCCAGCGGTCCGGAGGCTGGAGGCTACACCTTC. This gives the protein CASGPEAGGYTF.

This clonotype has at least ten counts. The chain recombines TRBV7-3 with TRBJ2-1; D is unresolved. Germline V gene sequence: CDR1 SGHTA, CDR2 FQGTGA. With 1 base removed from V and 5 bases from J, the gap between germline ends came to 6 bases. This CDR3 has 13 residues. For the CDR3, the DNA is TGTGCCAGCAGCTTAAGCAAGCACAATGAGCAGTTCTTC. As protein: CASSLSKHNEQFF.

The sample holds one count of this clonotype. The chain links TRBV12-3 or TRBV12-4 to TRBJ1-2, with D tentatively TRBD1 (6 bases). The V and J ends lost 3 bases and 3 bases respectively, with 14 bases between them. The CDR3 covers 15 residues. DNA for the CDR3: TGTGCCAGCAGTTTCTCAGGGGCGGCGTACTATGGCTACACCTTC. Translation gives CASSFSGAAYYGYTF.

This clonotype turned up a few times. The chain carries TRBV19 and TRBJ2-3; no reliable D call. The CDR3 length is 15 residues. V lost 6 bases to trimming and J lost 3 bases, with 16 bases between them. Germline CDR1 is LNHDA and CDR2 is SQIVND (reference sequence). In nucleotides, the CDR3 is TGTGCCAGTAGAAAATTTCAAGGAAATACAGATACGCAGTATTTT. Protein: CASRKFQGNTDTQYF.

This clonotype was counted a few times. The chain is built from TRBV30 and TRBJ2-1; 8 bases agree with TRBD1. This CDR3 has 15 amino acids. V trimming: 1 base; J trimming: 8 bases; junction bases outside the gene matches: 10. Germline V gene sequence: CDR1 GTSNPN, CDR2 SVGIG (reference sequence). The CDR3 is CAWSAPGQVQHEQFF. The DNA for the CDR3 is TGTGCCTGGAGTGCTCCGGGACAGGTCCAGCATGAGCAGTTCTTC.

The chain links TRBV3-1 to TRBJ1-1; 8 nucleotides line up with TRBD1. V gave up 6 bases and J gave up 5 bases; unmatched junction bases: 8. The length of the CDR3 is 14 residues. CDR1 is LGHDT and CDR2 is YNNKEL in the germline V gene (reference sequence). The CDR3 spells CASSPTGGMTEAFF. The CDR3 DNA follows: TGTGCCAGCAGTCCCACAGGGGGAATGACTGAAGCTTTCTTT.

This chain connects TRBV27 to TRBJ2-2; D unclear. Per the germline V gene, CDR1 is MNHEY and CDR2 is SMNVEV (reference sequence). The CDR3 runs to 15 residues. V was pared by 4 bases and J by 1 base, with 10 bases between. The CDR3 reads CASSWRRLNTGELFF. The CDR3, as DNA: TGTGCCAGCAGTTGGAGACGGCTGAACACCGGGGAGCTGTTTTTT.

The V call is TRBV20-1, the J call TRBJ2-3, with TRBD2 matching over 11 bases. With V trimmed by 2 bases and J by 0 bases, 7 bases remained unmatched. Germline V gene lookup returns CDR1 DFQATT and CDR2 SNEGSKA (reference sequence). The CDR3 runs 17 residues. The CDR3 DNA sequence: TGCAGTGCTAGATTAGCGGGGGGGCGCGGAAGCACAGATACGCAGTATTTT. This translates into CSARLAGGRGSTDTQYF.

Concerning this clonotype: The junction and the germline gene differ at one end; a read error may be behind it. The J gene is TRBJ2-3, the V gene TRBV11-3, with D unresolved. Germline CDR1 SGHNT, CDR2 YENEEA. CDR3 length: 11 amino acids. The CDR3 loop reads CANSSFGTQYF. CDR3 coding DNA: TGTGCCAACAGCTCCTTTGGGACGCAGTATTTT. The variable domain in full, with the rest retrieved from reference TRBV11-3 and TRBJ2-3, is EAGVVQSPRYKIIEKKQPVAFWCNPISGHNTLYWYLQNLGQGPELLIRYENEEAVDDSQLPKDRFSAERLKGVDSTLKIQPAELGDSAVYLCANSSFGTQYFGPGTRLTVL.

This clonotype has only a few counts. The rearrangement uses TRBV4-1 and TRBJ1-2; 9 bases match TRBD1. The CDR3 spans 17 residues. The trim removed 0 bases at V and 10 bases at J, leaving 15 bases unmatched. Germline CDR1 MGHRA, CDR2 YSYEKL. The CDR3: CASSQDLGTGGARIYTF. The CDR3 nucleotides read TGCGCCAGCAGCCAAGATCTGGGAACAGGGGGCGCGAGGATCTACACCTTC.

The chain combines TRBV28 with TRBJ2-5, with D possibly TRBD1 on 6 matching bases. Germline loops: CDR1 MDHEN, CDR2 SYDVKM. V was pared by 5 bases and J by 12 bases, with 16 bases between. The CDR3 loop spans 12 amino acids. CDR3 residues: CASSQDRDKKYF. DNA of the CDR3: TGTGCCAGCAGTCAGGACCGGGACAAAAAGTACTTC. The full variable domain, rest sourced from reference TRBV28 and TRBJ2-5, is DVKVTQSSRYLVKRTGEKVFLECVQDMDHENMFWYRQDPGLGLRLIYFSYDVKMKEKGDIPEGYSVSREKKERFSLILESASTNQTSMYLCASSQDRDKKYFGPGTRLLVL.

CDR3 sequence reads: CASSGVLSGNTIYF. CDR3 in DNA: TGTGCCAGCTCTGGTGTACTCTCTGGAAACACCATATATTTT. This rearrangement joins TRBV2 to TRBJ1-3; D remains unclear. The CDR3 totals 14 residues. The V end was cut by 8 bases, the J end by 0 bases, with 11 bases between. The germline gives CDR1 SNHLY, CDR2 FYNNEI.

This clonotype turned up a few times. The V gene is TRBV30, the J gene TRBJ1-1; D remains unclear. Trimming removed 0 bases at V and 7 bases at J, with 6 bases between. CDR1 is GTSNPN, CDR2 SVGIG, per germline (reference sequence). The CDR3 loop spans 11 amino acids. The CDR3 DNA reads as TGTGCCTGGAGTGTCCAGCTTGAAGCTTTCTTT. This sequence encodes CAWSVQLEAFF. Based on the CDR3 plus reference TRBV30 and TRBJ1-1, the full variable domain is SQTIHQWPATLVQPVGSPLSLECTVEGTSNPNLYWYRQAAGRGLQLLFYSVGIGQISSEVPQNLSASRPQDRQFILSSKKLLLSDSGFYLCAWSVQLEAFFGQGTRLTVV.